The 8 T cell receptor beta chains below all came from one sample that was sequenced in a study of blood T cell repertoires in COVID-19. Produced via immunoSEQ multiplex PCR; TCRdb's table is partial and in-frame only. The repertoire holds 300,000 to 400,000 clones, with around 87% as singletons. Specimen: peripheral blood. These receptors originate from a woman aged 50 to 60 with COVID-19, enrolled during active disease.

The chain couples TRBV9 to TRBJ1-3; D is undetermined. With 4 bases removed from V and 0 bases from J, the gap between germline ends came to 14 bases. The V gene's germline CDR1 is SGDLS and CDR2 YYNGEE. This CDR3 comprises 16 residues. The CDR3 DNA reads as TGTGCCAGCAGCAAAGGAAACAGTCTCTCTGGAAACACCATATATTTT. This codes for CASSKGNSLSGNTIYF.

The rearrangement links TRBV7-9 to TRBJ2-7, with a tentative D call TRBD2 (6 bases). The V and J ends lost 4 bases and 6 bases respectively, with 13 bases between them. The germline CDR1 and CDR2 sequences are SEHNR and FQNEAQ (reference sequence). The CDR3 sequence is 13 residues long. The chain's CDR3 is CASSWGEPGEQYF. CDR3 coding DNA: TGTGCCAGCAGCTGGGGGGAACCTGGCGAGCAGTACTTC.

The J gene is TRBJ2-7, the V gene TRBV19, with 11 bases that match TRBD1. CDR1 and CDR2 from the germline V gene are LNHDA and SQIVND (reference sequence). The CDR3 is 17 residues long. V lost 6 bases to trimming and J lost 3 bases; unmatched junction nucleotides: 13. The CDR3 loop is CASRGLRDRGSRYEQYF. The DNA for the CDR3 is TGTGCCAGTAGAGGTTTGCGGGACAGGGGGTCTCGCTACGAGCAGTACTTC.

J is TRBJ1-1 and V is TRBV7-3, with 11 bases aligning to TRBD1. Per the germline V gene, CDR1 is SGHTA and CDR2 is FQGTGA. The CDR3 has 14 amino acids. Trimming removed 5 bases from V and 5 bases from J; junction bases left unmatched: 4. The CDR3 region is CASSRDRGWTEAFF. As DNA, the CDR3 is TGTGCCAGCAGCAGGGACAGGGGGTGGACTGAAGCTTTCTTT.

The chain links TRBV19 to TRBJ2-6; D may be TRBD2 (6 bases). The length of the CDR3 is 16 residues. The ends were cut back, 5 bases at V and 0 bases at J, with 11 bases in the middle. Germline CDR1 LNHDA, CDR2 SQIVND (reference sequence). Here the CDR3 DNA reads TGTGCCAGTAGTCCGGGACTCAGCTCTGGGGCCAACGTCCTGACTTTC. It encodes CASSPGLSSGANVLTF.

This clone was detected a few times. The sample has other DNA sequences that encode this CDR3 too. The V and J genes are TRBV6-5 and TRBJ2-5, with unresolved D. The CDR3 runs 11 residues. The V gene lost 4 bases and the J gene lost 4 bases, with 4 bases spanning the gap. Looked up from germline, CDR1 is MNHEY and CDR2 is SVGAGI. The CDR3 is CASSSRETQYF. CDR3 nucleotide sequence: TGTGCCAGCAGTTCCCGAGAGACCCAGTACTTC.

The V call is TRBV19, the J call TRBJ2-3, with D possibly being TRBD1 (7 bases). V gave up 3 bases and J gave up 1 base, with 14 bases separating them. The CDR3 sequence is 16 residues long. From germline, CDR1 is LNHDA and CDR2 SQIVND (reference sequence). This CDR3 is CASSITGRGGTDTQYF. CDR3 nucleotide sequence: TGTGCCAGTAGTATCACAGGCAGGGGGGGCACAGATACGCAGTATTTT.

V is TRBV29-1 and J is TRBJ2-5, with 8 bases lining up with TRBD1. There are 14 residues in the CDR3. Germline CDR1 and CDR2: SQVTM and ANQGSEA. J gave up 4 bases and V 4 bases, and 8 bases lay outside the gene matches. The CDR3 nucleotides read TGCAGCGTTGTGCAGGGGGCGCTTGGAGAGACCCAGTACTTC. This translates into CSVVQGALGETQYF.